These 18 T cell receptor beta chains came from one sample sequenced in a study of T cells in Graves' hyperthyroidism and ophthalmopathy. Amplification targeted TCR beta CDR3 regions from RNA transcripts. When the TCR CDR3 underwent first-round RT-PCR, the HTBI primer set was used. TCRdb processed the multiplex PCR reads anew with MiXCR; each CDR3 protein has one entry. This table holds more than 500,000 distinct CDR3 sequences, around 46% found once. Sequenced input: peripheral blood or thyroid tissue (not recorded which). These TCRs come from an adult woman with Graves' disease, either hyperthyroidism or ophthalmopathy (not recorded which).

This clonotype showed up many times. DNA of the CDR3: TGTGCCAGCAGCCGACAGGGGGACAGCTCTGGGGCCAACGTCCTGACTTTC. Translation: CASSRQGDSSGANVLTF. The V and J genes are TRBV5-6 and TRBJ2-6, with TRBD1 matching over 9 bases. The V segment lost 4 bases and the J segment 0 bases; nucleotides outside the gene matches: 5. CDR1 is SGHDT and CDR2 is YYEEEE in the germline V gene. CDR3 length: 17 amino acids.

The chain couples TRBV7-6 to TRBJ2-7; TRBD1 agrees at 9 bases. V lost 5 bases and J lost 5; bases outside the gene matches: 16. Germline V CDR1 and CDR2: SGHVS, FNYEAQ. The CDR3 runs to 17 residues. This chain's CDR3 is CASSLTGTGSRVHEQYF. For the CDR3, the DNA is TGTGCCAGCAGCCTTACCGGGACAGGGAGCCGGGTCCACGAGCAGTACTTC. The full variable domain, its missing parts supplied by reference TRBV7-6 and TRBJ2-7, is GAGVSQSPRYKVTKRGQDVALRCDPISGHVSLYWYRQALGQGPEFLTYFNYEAQQDKSGLPNDRFSAERPEGSISTLTIQRTEQRDSAMYRCASSLTGTGSRVHEQYFGPGTRLTVT.

The genes are TRBV25-1 and TRBJ1-2; D is ambiguous. The CDR3 sequence is 12 residues long. V shed 3 bases and J shed 9 bases, with 11 bases lying between them. The germline gives CDR1 MGHDK, CDR2 SYGVNS. DNA for the CDR3: TGTGCCAGCAGTGACTTCGACAAGAGCTACACCTTC. Translated: CASSDFDKSYTF.

There are many counts of this clonotype. The V gene is TRBV5-6, the J gene TRBJ1-1; D not resolved. CDR1 and CDR2 from the germline V gene are SGHDT and YYEEEE. The CDR3 loop spans 13 amino acids. The germline V and J ends were trimmed by 0 bases and 11 bases, with 14 bases remaining between them. CDR3: CASSLEPAPRAFF. The CDR3 DNA reads TGTGCCAGCAGCTTGGAACCGGCGCCGCGCGCTTTCTTT.

This rearrangement joins TRBV11-2 to TRBJ1-1; unclear D gene. The CDR3 spans 14 residues. Between the trimmed V and J ends, which lost 8 bases and 2 bases, there was a span of 15 bases. Germline V CDR1 and CDR2: SGHAT, FQNNGV. The DNA for the CDR3 is TGTGCCAGCGCTATTCTAGACGGCAACACTGAAGCTTTCTTT. The encoded protein is CASAILDGNTEAFF.

This clonotype was seen once. A much larger clone is a single base away; this may be a read error. The genes are TRBV6-1 and TRBJ2-2, with 8 bases lining up with TRBD2. This CDR3 has 14 residues. Per germline, CDR1 MNHNS and CDR2 SASEGT. Here the CDR3 reads CGSRGLADTGELFF. The CDR3 DNA follows: TGTGGCAGCAGAGGACTAGCTGACACCGGGGAGCTGTTTTTT.

This clonotype was seen repeatedly, ten times or more. This rearrangement joins TRBV2 to TRBJ1-4, with 7 positions matching TRBD1. V was clipped by 6 bases and J by 7 bases; unmatched bases: 8. Germline CDR1 SNHLY, CDR2 FYNNEI. The CDR3 covers 14 residues. The CDR3 is CASRETGVLEKLFF. CDR3 nucleotides: TGTGCCAGCAGGGAAACAGGGGTACTTGAAAAACTGTTTTTT.

This clonotype was found many times. The rearrangement joins TRBV6-2 or TRBV6-3 to TRBJ1-5, with TRBD1 matching 9 bases. This CDR3 region has 16 residues. Germline values: CDR1 MNHEY, CDR2 SVGEGT. Trimming cost V 5 bases and J 5 bases; bases outside gene matches: 10. CDR3 amino acids: CASSPRDRAYDQPQHF. As DNA, the CDR3 is TGTGCCAGCAGTCCCCGGGACAGGGCGTACGATCAGCCCCAGCATTTT.

This chain joins TRBV20-1 and TRBJ2-1; 10 bases fit TRBD2. The V gene's germline CDR1 is DFQATT and CDR2 SNEGSKA (reference sequence). The V gene end was trimmed by 0 bases and the J gene end by 9 bases; junction bases not matched to a gene: 8. The CDR3 spans 15 residues. For the CDR3, the DNA is TGCAGTGCTAGAGATATCGCTAGCGGGAGAGGTGAGCAGTTCTTC. Amino acid sequence: CSARDIASGRGEQFF.

This clonotype was seen many times. This chain connects TRBV20-1 to TRBJ2-7; the match to TRBD1 covers 8 bases. The CDR3 runs 13 residues. V gave up 1 base and J gave up 4 bases; unmatched junction bases: 3. Germline CDR1 reads DFQATT; CDR2 reads SNEGSKA (reference sequence). The CDR3 DNA is TGCAGTGCTAGAGCGGACAGGGAGTACGAGCAGTACTTC. Residues: CSARADREYEQYF.

This clonotype was seen repeatedly, ten times or more. The V gene is TRBV7-3, the J gene TRBJ1-2, with D possibly TRBD1 on 6 matching bases. CDR1 SGHTA and CDR2 FQGTGA come from the germline V gene. The V gene lost 8 bases and the J gene lost 8 bases, with 18 bases spanning the gap. This CDR3 is built from 13 residues. Here the CDR3 DNA reads TGTGCCAGCTCGCCCGAGGGGGGCCGGGGCTACACCTTC. Its protein product is CASSPEGGRGYTF.

This clonotype turned up a few times. This sequence joins TRBV7-8 and TRBJ2-4, with D hard to call. The germline V gene has CDR1 SGHVS and CDR2 FQNEAQ. Trimming stripped 0 bases from V and 0 bases from J, with 12 bases between. The CDR3 spans 17 residues. CDR3 DNA sequence: TGTGCCAGCAGCTTAGCGCTTGGGGAAAGAGCCAAAAACATTCAGTACTTC. Protein product: CASSLALGERAKNIQYF.

This clonotype was recorded at least ten times. The gene calls are TRBV7-9 and TRBJ2-5, with D possibly matching TRBD2 (6 bases). V was cut by 3 bases and J by 4 bases, with 9 bases left in between. The CDR3 is made up of 13 amino acids. Germline V gene data show CDR1 as SEHNR and CDR2 as FQNEAQ (reference sequence). This CDR3 reads CASSFRGGETQYF. CDR3 bases: TGTGCCAGCAGCTTCCGGGGAGGAGAGACCCAGTACTTC. Together with reference TRBV7-9 and TRBJ2-5, the CDR3 gives the full variable domain: DTGVSQNPRHKITKRGQNVTFRCDPISEHNRLYWYRQTLGQGPEFLTYFQNEAQLEKSRLLSDRFSAERPKGSFSTLEIQRTEQGDSAMYLCASSFRGGETQYFGPGTRLLVL.

The chain has TRBV7-3 and TRBJ2-5; 9 bases align to TRBD1. V shed 3 bases, J shed 3 bases, and the junction held 5 bases outside the gene matches. Germline V CDR1 and CDR2: SGHTA, FQGTGA. The CDR3 loop spans 15 amino acids. The CDR3 DNA sequence: TGTGCCAGCAGCTTGGAGAGGACAGGGGAAGAGACCCAGTACTTC. Translating gives CASSLERTGEETQYF. The full variable domain, with the rest looked up from reference TRBV7-3 and TRBJ2-5, is GAGVSQTPSNKVTEKGKYVELRCDPISGHTALYWYRQSLGQGPEFLIYFQGTGAADDSGLPNDRFFAVRPEGSVSTLKIQRTERGDSAVYLCASSLERTGEETQYFGPGTRLLVL.

This clonotype was detected many times. The DNA of the CDR3 is TGTGCCAGCAGATTTACCGGGGAGCTGTTTTTT. It specifies CASRFTGELFF. The genes are TRBV12-3 or TRBV12-4 and TRBJ2-2; D uncertain. The CDR3 totals 11 residues. Trimming took off 6 bases at V and 5 bases at J, with 4 bases between the two ends.

This clonotype was seen ten or more times. Written as DNA, the CDR3 is TGTGCCAGTAGTGCTAGCGGGAGCTATGACGAGCAGTACTTC. Translation gives CASSASGSYDEQYF. The genes are TRBV19 and TRBJ2-7; 10 bases are a match to TRBD2. Germline CDR1 and CDR2: LNHDA and SQIVND (reference sequence). J gave up 5 bases and V 5 bases, and 6 bases lay outside the gene matches. This CDR3 has 14 amino acids.

This clonotype occurred many times. The chain combines TRBV20-1 with TRBJ1-4; possible D gene TRBD1, 5 bases. V was clipped by 5 bases and J by 2 bases, with 12 bases between them. The CDR3 covers 14 residues. Germline lookup yields CDR1 DFQATT and CDR2 SNEGSKA (reference sequence). CDR3 protein: CSAAQGATNEKLFF. In nucleotides, the CDR3 is TGCAGTGCTGCGCAGGGTGCGACTAATGAAAAACTGTTTTTT.

This clonotype was picked up many times. The chain has TRBV5-5 and TRBJ1-6; D is perhaps TRBD1 (6 bases). Germline loops: CDR1 SGHKS, CDR2 YYEKEE (reference sequence). The CDR3 runs 15 residues. Deletions cut 4 bases from V and 10 bases from J, with 18 bases between. CDR3 in amino acids: CASSTTDSAGSPLHF. Here the CDR3 DNA reads TGTGCCAGCAGCACCACGGACAGTGCGGGATCACCCCTCCACTTT.